These 25 T cell receptor beta chains were all obtained from the same sample, sequenced in a study of blood T cell repertoires in COVID-19. Generated by immunoSEQ multiplex PCR, the TCRdb table keeps only in-frame clones and is missing some. The repertoire includes around 70,000 clones, around 85% of them detected once, and roughly 10% sits in the top ten. The sequencing input was peripheral blood. The receptor set was obtained from a woman between 50 and 59 years old with acute or convalescent COVID-19.

This clone has just a few counts. The chain couples TRBV7-9 to TRBJ2-7; D gene ambiguous. This CDR3 has 14 amino acids. Trimming cost V 7 bases and J 5 bases, with 18 bases left between them. Germline CDR1 and CDR2: SEHNR and FQNEAQ (reference sequence). The CDR3 DNA is TGTGCCAGCAACTCTCTAGACTCGGTCAACGAGCAGTACTTC. Residues: CASNSLDSVNEQYF.

The V gene is TRBV7-3, the J gene TRBJ2-2; TRBD1 is a possible D gene (6 bases). CDR3 length equals 15 residues. Trimming shortened V by 2 bases and J by 5 bases, and 12 bases separated the two germline ends. Germline CDR1 SGHTA, CDR2 FQGTGA. In DNA form, the CDR3 reads TGTGCCAGCAGCTTAGGGGGCTTGGGGACCGGGGAGCTGTTTTTT. Residues: CASSLGGLGTGELFF.

This clone has just a few counts. Additional DNA sequences in this sample encode the identical CDR3. The chain links TRBV6-5 to TRBJ1-2, with TRBD1 as a possible D gene (6 bases). Per the germline V gene, CDR1 is MNHEY and CDR2 is SVGAGI. Trimming removed 6 bases from V and 2 bases from J, with 10 bases in between. The CDR3 totals 13 residues. The CDR3 coding sequence is TGTGCCAGCAGCGGACAGATCAACTATGGCTACACCTTC. As protein: CASSGQINYGYTF.

The chain combines TRBV18 with TRBJ2-7; 9 bases line up with TRBD1. CDR1 and CDR2 (germline): KGHSH, LQKENI. The V segment lost 2 bases and the J segment 5 bases; nucleotides outside the gene matches: 10. The CDR3 sequence is 16 residues long. CDR3 nucleotide sequence: TGTGCCAGCTCACCAACTCCCGGGACAGGGATCCACGAGCAGTACTTC. Amino acids: CASSPTPGTGIHEQYF.

V usage is TRBV3-1 (or the pseudogene TRBV3-2) and J usage is TRBJ1-1; the D is unclear. Between the trimmed V and J ends, which lost 5 bases and 11 bases, there was a span of 18 bases. The V gene's germline CDR1 is LGHDT and CDR2 YNNKEL (reference sequence). The CDR3 consists of 13 residues. CDR3 sequence: CASSSGEIGGAFF. The CDR3 region has the DNA TGTGCCAGCAGCTCTGGAGAAATAGGAGGGGCTTTCTTT.

In this sample, this clone turned up a few times. The V and J genes are TRBV7-9 and TRBJ1-2; 8 nucleotides match TRBD1. The CDR3 has 16 amino acids. The V segment lost 5 bases and the J segment 8 bases; nucleotides outside the gene matches: 16. Germline CDR1 SEHNR, CDR2 FQNEAQ (reference sequence). CDR3 sequence: CASSVESGTGPRGYTF. CDR3 DNA sequence: TGTGCCAGCAGCGTAGAATCCGGGACAGGACCTAGGGGCTACACCTTC.

The chain combines TRBV11-2 with TRBJ1-6; the match to TRBD1 covers 8 bases. Germline assignment: CDR1 SGHAT and CDR2 FQNNGV. V lost 3 bases and J lost 9; bases outside the gene matches: 10. The CDR3 contains 16 residues. This chain's CDR3 is CASSFPPGTGSSPLHF. CDR3 bases: TGTGCCAGCAGCTTCCCCCCCGGGACAGGCTCTTCACCCCTCCACTTT.

The chain uses TRBV6-7 and TRBJ2-7; 10 positions match TRBD1. TRBV6-7 is flagged as an ORF with uncertain function. V lost 9 bases and J lost 4; bases outside the gene matches: 6. The CDR3 has 13 residues. The CDR3 DNA reads as TGTGCCAGATGGGACAGGGGCGCGTACGAGCAGTACTTC. Protein product: CARWDRGAYEQYF.

The J gene is TRBJ2-1, the V gene TRBV7-3, with TRBD2 identical over 12 bases. Germline-derived CDR1 and CDR2 are SGHTA and FQGTGA. J gave up 3 bases and V 4 bases, and 7 bases lay outside the gene matches. The CDR3 extends over 17 amino acids. The CDR3 bases are TGTGCCAGCAGCTCCAAGACTAGCGGGAGCCTCTACAATGAGCAGTTCTTC. Translated: CASSSKTSGSLYNEQFF.

The chain combines TRBV2 with TRBJ2-1, with D perhaps TRBD2 (6 bases). The germline CDR1 and CDR2 sequences are SNHLY and FYNNEI. V was trimmed by 6 bases and J by 4 bases, leaving 13 bases between them. The CDR3 is 14 amino acids. CDR3 bases: TGTGCCAGCAGGGCCCGGGACTCTTACAATGAGCAGTTCTTC. It codes for CASRARDSYNEQFF.

V usage is TRBV7-9 and J usage is TRBJ1-4; possibly TRBD1 for D (5 bases). CDR3 length equals 14 residues. The germline V gene has CDR1 SEHNR and CDR2 FQNEAQ (reference sequence). The V gene lost 1 base and the J gene lost 10 bases, with 13 bases spanning the gap. As DNA, the CDR3 is TGTGCCAGCAGCTTAGATGGCGGCAGGGCAAAACTGTTTTTT. Residues: CASSLDGGRAKLFF.

V gene TRBV7-2 combines with J gene TRBJ1-2, with D perhaps matching TRBD1 (5 bases). V lost 1 base and J lost 6, with 9 bases in between. Germline lookup yields CDR1 SGHTA and CDR2 FQGNSA. This CDR3 has 13 amino acids. In nucleotides, the CDR3 is TGTGCCAGCAGCTTAGACAGGTTAAATGGCTACACCTTC. It encodes CASSLDRLNGYTF.

The chain recombines TRBV28 with TRBJ1-2, with TRBD1 matching 7 bases. The CDR3 spans 12 residues. Germline lookup yields CDR1 MDHEN and CDR2 SYDVKM. V was clipped by 8 bases and J by 6 bases; unmatched bases: 6. In DNA, the CDR3 is TGTGCCAGCGAGGGGGCGCGGAATGGCTACACCTTC. It yields the protein CASEGARNGYTF.

The chain links TRBV11-2 to TRBJ2-7, with 9 bases identical to TRBD1. Trimming at V came to 4 bases and at J to 4 bases, leaving 5 bases not matched to a gene. Germline CDR1 is SGHAT and CDR2 is FQNNGV. The CDR3 has 14 amino acids. The CDR3 is CASSSTGGLYEQYF. DNA of the CDR3: TGTGCCAGCAGCTCGACAGGGGGGTTATACGAGCAGTACTTC.

V gene TRBV6-4 combines with J gene TRBJ1-5; 10 positions match TRBD1. CDR1 and CDR2 (germline): MRHNA, SNTAGT. The J segment lost 6 bases and the V segment lost 6 bases, leaving 5 bases of the junction unmatched. The CDR3 spans 14 residues. The DNA for the CDR3 is TGTGCCAGCAGAGACAGGGGGCGGCTTCAGCCCCAGCATTTT. It translates to CASRDRGRLQPQHF.

The chain recombines TRBV3-1 (or the pseudogene TRBV3-2) with TRBJ2-1, with 15 bases fitting TRBD2. The CDR3 is made up of 18 amino acids. V lost 0 bases, J lost 8 bases, and 8 bases stayed unmatched. Germline lookup yields CDR1 LGHDT and CDR2 YNNKEL (reference sequence). The CDR3 DNA sequence: TGTGCCAGCAGCCAAGATGCGGGACTAGCGGGGGGCTTTGATGAGCAGTTCTTC. Encoded protein: CASSQDAGLAGGFDEQFF.

The rearrangement joins TRBV6-5 to TRBJ1-6; TRBD1 is a possible D gene (5 bases). V was pared by 7 bases and J by 8 bases, with 18 bases between. This CDR3 is 15 amino acids long. Germline V gene lookup returns CDR1 MNHEY and CDR2 SVGAGI. The CDR3, as DNA: TGTGCCAGCACCGCAGGGCGGTCGTCTTATTCACCCCTCCACTTT. Protein: CASTAGRSSYSPLHF.

The chain employs TRBV7-7 and TRBJ2-3; 11 nucleotides align to TRBD2. The CDR3 consists of 16 residues. The J segment lost 4 bases and the V segment lost 1 base, leaving 4 bases of the junction unmatched. Germline V gene lookup returns CDR1 SSHAT and CDR2 FNYEAQ (reference sequence). CDR3: CASSLGASGGSDTQYF. The CDR3 region has the DNA TGTGCCAGCAGCTTAGGCGCTAGCGGGGGGTCAGATACGCAGTATTTT.

The rearrangement links TRBV4-3 to TRBJ2-1; 7 nucleotides match TRBD2. CDR1 is LGHNA, CDR2 YSLEER, per germline. This CDR3 has 15 amino acids. J was trimmed by 4 bases and V by 3 bases; bases with no gene match: 6. CDR3 protein: CASSQRAAGYNEQFF. For the CDR3, the DNA is TGCGCCAGCAGCCAGAGGGCAGCGGGGTACAATGAGCAGTTCTTC.

The count of this clone is one. CDR3 sequence: CAISVPGEQYF. The CDR3 nucleotides read TGTGCCATCAGTGTACCGGGGGAGCAGTACTTC. The chain joins TRBV10-3 to TRBJ2-7; weak D call: TRBD2 (5 bases). Trimming cost V 4 bases and J 7 bases, with 8 bases left between them. Germline V gives CDR1 ENHRY, CDR2 SYGVKD. The CDR3 consists of 11 residues.

The rearrangement joins TRBV7-9 to TRBJ1-2; D is uncertain. Germline assignment: CDR1 SEHNR and CDR2 FQNEAQ (reference sequence). CDR3 size: 13 residues. Trimming took 5 bases from V and 4 from J, leaving 11 bases between them. The CDR3: CASSIDTTYGYTF. In nucleotides, the CDR3 is TGTGCCAGCAGCATCGACACGACCTATGGCTACACCTTC.

The chain uses TRBV19 and TRBJ1-1, with D perhaps TRBD1 (5 bases). CDR1 and CDR2 (germline): LNHDA, SQIVND (reference sequence). The CDR3 has 13 residues. Trimming took 3 bases from V and 4 from J, leaving 9 bases between them. In DNA, the CDR3 is TGTGCCAGTAGTATCGCGGGGGGCACTGAAGCTTTCTTT. Translation gives CASSIAGGTEAFF. Using reference TRBV19 and TRBJ1-1 for the parts outside the CDR3, the full variable domain is DGGITQSPKYLFRKEGQNVTLSCEQNLNHDAMYWYRQDPGQGLRLIYYSQIVNDFQKGDIAEGYSVSREKKESFPLTVTSAQKNPTAFYLCASSIAGGTEAFFGQGTRLTVV.

The V call is TRBV27, the J call TRBJ1-5; 11 nucleotides line up with TRBD1. The germline V gene has CDR1 MNHEY and CDR2 SMNVEV (reference sequence). With 5 bases clipped from V and 3 bases from J, the junction kept 9 bases outside the gene matches. The CDR3 totals 17 residues. This CDR3 reads CASSQSDRGHNNQPQHF. For the CDR3, the DNA is TGTGCCAGCAGTCAGTCGGACAGGGGGCATAACAATCAGCCCCAGCATTTT.

This chain links TRBV24-1 with TRBJ1-4; maybe TRBD1 (5 bases). This CDR3 is built from 13 residues. Germline V gene sequence: CDR1 KGHDR, CDR2 SFDVKD. Trimming took 9 bases from V and 5 from J, leaving 12 bases between them. DNA of the CDR3: TGTGCCACCCCCGGGACTCTCAATGAAAAACTGTTTTTT. This translates into CATPGTLNEKLFF.

V and J are TRBV12-5 and TRBJ2-1, with D uncertain. V lost 4 bases and J 9 bases, leaving 10 bases between the germline ends. The CDR3 runs 12 residues. The germline gives CDR1 LGHNT, CDR2 FRNRAP. CDR3 DNA: TGTGCTAGTGGTTCCCCCCCCGGTGAGCAGTTCTTC. Protein sequence: CASGSPPGEQFF. Using reference TRBV12-5 and TRBJ2-1 for the parts outside the CDR3, the full variable domain is DARVTQTPRHKVTEMGQEVTMRCQPILGHNTVFWYRQTMMQGLELLAYFRNRAPLDDSGMPKDRFSAEMPDATLATLKIQPSEPRDSAVYFCASGSPPGEQFFGPGTRLTVL.